The source of this T cell receptor beta chain is a study of beta chain features in type 1 diabetes. In the study overall: The patient and healthy donor groups were comparable for age, gender and cell yields.

Study outcomes and limitations: When Type 1 diabetes patients were examined, their TCRB CDR3s proved moderately but significantly shorter in all four CD4+ subsets. PCR might show a preference for shorter templates, equally across patients and controls.

Every bit of the isolated RNA underwent reverse transcription, so sequencing read expressed TCRB transcripts. Sequencing was performed with immunoSEQ multiplex PCR; in TCRdb, only in-frame clones are kept and a portion is missing. Among 150,000 to 190,000 clones listed, under 13% were seen once. Germline V gene lookup returns CDR1 SGHNT and CDR2 YYREEE (reference sequence). The CDR3 totals 14 residues. V dropped 5 bases and J dropped 6 bases, with 17 bases sitting between them. On this clone: The antigen is unknown.

Sequencing was performed on central memory CD4+ T cells from blood. The TCR sequence derives from a young man with type 1 diabetes. The V gene is TRBV5-4, the J gene TRBJ1-1; weak D call: TRBD1 (5 bases). This CDR3 is CASSGTRDSAEAFF. CDR3 DNA sequence: TGTGCCAGCAGTGGAACGCGGGACTCCGCTGAAGCTTTCTTT.